In this sample, the clone carrying this TCR beta chain turned up once. RNA amounts of about 0.5 to 1 ug underwent reverse transcription with random hexamers. TCRdb called the immunoSEQ multiplex PCR reads again in MiXCR, with one record for every CDR3 protein. The profile shows about 200,000 distinct CDR3 sequences, roughly 95% of them singletons. This sample was included in a study of CD8 T cells in Susac syndrome. The sample comprised CD4+ T cells from PBMCs. The source of this sequence is a human donor in good health.

The CDR3 here is CASSLYGGQETQYF. In DNA form, the CDR3 reads TGCGCCAGCAGCTTGTACGGGGGACAAGAGACCCAGTACTTC. The chain uses TRBV5-1 and TRBJ2-5; weak D call: TRBD2 (6 bases). Trimming pared 1 base from V and 2 bases from J, leaving 9 bases between. The CDR3 contains 14 residues. Germline values: CDR1 SGHRS, CDR2 YFSETQ.